The sequence of this T cell receptor beta chain was determined in a study of T cells in Graves' hyperthyroidism and ophthalmopathy. Study-wide points: In the blood, most expanded thyroid clonotypes above 0.001 appeared as well.

TCR beta CDR3 regions were amplified from RNA. First-round RT-PCR targeting the TCR CDR3 was performed with the HTBI primer set. TCRdb re-analysed the multiplex PCR reads in MiXCR, keeping a single row per CDR3 protein. This sample has hundreds of thousands of distinct CDR3 sequences, with around 13% found just once. The diagnoses drew upon clinical symptoms, serum thyroxine and TRAb, thyroid ultrasound and orbital computed tomography. This clonotype has a count of ten or more. What it binds is unknown. This CDR3 has 16 amino acids. J lost 0 bases, V lost 5 bases, and 7 bases had no gene match. The V gene's germline CDR1 is SGHRS and CDR2 YFSETQ.

Sequenced material: blood. This TCR came from a woman aged 50 to 65 with Graves' ophthalmopathy. The chain recombines TRBV5-1 with TRBJ2-1, with 8 bases identical to TRBD1. CDR3 loop: CASRSGGTRSYNEQFF. In DNA form, the CDR3 reads TGCGCCAGCAGGTCAGGGGGCACCCGCTCCTACAATGAGCAGTTCTTC.